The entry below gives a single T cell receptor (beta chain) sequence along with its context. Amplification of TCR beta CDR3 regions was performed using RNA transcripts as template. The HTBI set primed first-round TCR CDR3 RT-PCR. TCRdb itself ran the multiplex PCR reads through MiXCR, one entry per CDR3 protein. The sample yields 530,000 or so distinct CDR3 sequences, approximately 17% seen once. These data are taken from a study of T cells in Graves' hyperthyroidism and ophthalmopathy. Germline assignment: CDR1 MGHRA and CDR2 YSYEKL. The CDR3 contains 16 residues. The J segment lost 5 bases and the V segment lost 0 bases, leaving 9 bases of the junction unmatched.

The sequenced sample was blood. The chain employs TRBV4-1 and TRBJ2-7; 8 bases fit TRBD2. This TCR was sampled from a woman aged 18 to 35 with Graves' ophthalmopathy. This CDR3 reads CASSQDPPGGLNEQYF. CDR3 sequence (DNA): TGCGCCAGCAGCCAAGATCCCCCGGGGGGGCTCAACGAGCAGTACTTC.